Below, 30 T cell receptor beta chains from the same sample are listed, as sequenced in a study of shared clonotypes between healthy human individuals (TCRdb year 2020). The method behind the library was the immunoSEQ multiplex PCR assay. The immuneACCESS repertoire file appears here via TCRdb, limited to in-frame rearrangements. These files lack a portion of the clones; in checked studies, under half of the deficit traces to unresolved V genes, and the cause of the others is not known. Recorded for this sample are about 1.5 million clones; roughly 96% of them occurred a single time. Approximately 1.1% of the sample is taken by the ten largest. What was sequenced was naive CD4+ T cells sorted from blood. Taken with the paper, the label for cell subset or site translates to: CD45RA+ positively selected. The receptors shown here come from a man aged 30 to 39 in good health.

The rearrangement joins TRBV6-1 to TRBJ1-2, with 7 positions matching TRBD1. CDR1 is MNHNS, CDR2 SASEGT, per germline. This CDR3 is 15 amino acids long. The ends lost 7 bases at V and 0 bases at J; junction bases unmatched: 8. The CDR3 sequence is CASTRRGPANYGYTF. As DNA, the CDR3 is TGTGCCAGCACTAGGAGGGGGCCGGCTAACTATGGCTACACCTTC.

V gene TRBV5-6 combines with J gene TRBJ2-1, with 8 bases identical to TRBD1. CDR1 and CDR2 from the germline V gene are SGHDT and YYEEEE. This CDR3 comprises 15 residues. With V trimmed by 2 bases and J by 5 bases, 6 bases remained unmatched. In nucleotides, the CDR3 is TGTGCCAGCAGCTTCTTACCGGGACAGGACAATGAGCAGTTCTTC. This codes for CASSFLPGQDNEQFF. Full variable domain (rest looked up from reference TRBV5-6 and TRBJ2-1): DAGVTQSPTHLIKTRGQQVTLRCSPKSGHDTVSWYQQALGQGPQFIFQYYEEEERQRGNFPDRFSGHQFPNYSSELNVNALLLGDSALYLCASSFLPGQDNEQFFGPGTRLTVL.

V gene TRBV7-9 combines with J gene TRBJ2-5, with a tentative D call TRBD2 (6 bases). CDR1 and CDR2 (germline): SEHNR, FQNEAQ (reference sequence). Between the trimmed V and J ends, which lost 0 bases and 1 base, there was a span of 9 bases. The CDR3 covers 15 residues. This CDR3 is CASSLALASQETQYF. CDR3 sequence (DNA): TGTGCCAGCAGCTTAGCCCTAGCGTCCCAAGAGACCCAGTACTTC. The full variable domain, with the rest looked up from reference TRBV7-9 and TRBJ2-5, is DTGVSQNPRHKITKRGQNVTFRCDPISEHNRLYWYRQTLGQGPEFLTYFQNEAQLEKSRLLSDRFSAERPKGSFSTLEIQRTEQGDSAMYLCASSLALASQETQYFGPGTRLLVL.

This rearrangement joins TRBV7-3 to TRBJ1-1, with TRBD1 identical over 7 bases. V lost 6 bases and J lost 3; bases outside the gene matches: 10. The CDR3 consists of 15 residues. Germline V CDR1 and CDR2: SGHTA, FQGTGA. CDR3 nucleotide sequence: TGTGCCAGCAGTCCTTCATCAGGGGGGGACACTGAAGCTTTCTTT. Its translation: CASSPSSGGDTEAFF.

This clone was seen only once. This chain uses TRBV19 with TRBJ1-1; D remains unclear. V was clipped by 7 bases and J by 1 base, with 7 bases between them. The CDR3 covers 12 residues. Germline V gene sequence: CDR1 LNHDA, CDR2 SQIVND (reference sequence). The CDR3 loop reads CASKDPNTEAFF. The CDR3 DNA sequence: TGTGCCAGTAAGGACCCGAACACTGAAGCTTTCTTT.

CDR3 bases: TGCGCCAGCAGCCAAGATTTTTTTGTGTTGCGCAGGGGGACCTACGAGCAGTACTTC. Its protein is CASSQDFFVLRRGTYEQYF. The chain carries TRBV4-1 and TRBJ2-7, with TRBD1 identical over 7 bases. Germline-derived CDR1 and CDR2 are MGHRA and YSYEKL. V lost 0 bases and J lost 2; bases outside the gene matches: 16. The CDR3 sequence is 19 residues long.

V gene TRBV7-2 combines with J gene TRBJ2-1; no firm D call. The V gene lost 3 bases and the J gene lost 8 bases, with 8 bases spanning the gap. The germline CDR1 and CDR2 sequences are SGHTA and FQGNSA. The CDR3 consists of 12 residues. The CDR3 is CASSFYLDEQFF. The CDR3 DNA follows: TGTGCCAGCAGCTTTTATCTCGATGAGCAGTTCTTC.

J is TRBJ2-5 and V is TRBV5-1, with unresolved D. Trimming shortened V by 0 bases and J by 5 bases, and 17 bases separated the two germline ends. The CDR3 runs 16 residues. Germline V gene data show CDR1 as SGHRS and CDR2 as YFSETQ. In DNA form, the CDR3 reads TGCGCCAGCAGCTTGGGCCCAAGCAAAGGTTTCGAGACCCAGTACTTC. The encoded protein is CASSLGPSKGFETQYF. Full variable domain (missing parts from reference TRBV5-1 and TRBJ2-5): KAGVTQTPRYLIKTRGQQVTLSCSPISGHRSVSWYQQTPGQGLQFLFEYFSETQRNKGNFPGRFSGRQFSNSRSEMNVSTLELGDSALYLCASSLGPSKGFETQYFGPGTRLLVL.

The CDR3 sequence: CASSSDSPIYNEQFF. CDR3 bases: TGTGCCAGCAGTTCGGACTCTCCAATTTACAATGAGCAGTTCTTC. The V call is TRBV6-5, the J call TRBJ2-1; maybe TRBD2 (5 bases). Germline CDR1 is MNHEY and CDR2 is SVGAGI. The CDR3 consists of 15 residues. V was trimmed by 4 bases and J by 4 bases, leaving 14 bases between them.

The rearrangement links TRBV7-3 to TRBJ2-1; no reliable D call. V lost 3 bases, J lost 3 bases, and 12 bases lay in between. Germline V lookup: CDR1 SGHTA, CDR2 FQGTGA. This CDR3 has 15 residues. The CDR3 DNA is TGTGCCAGCAGCTTCCGGGCTACCTTCTACAATGAGCAGTTCTTC. Protein: CASSFRATFYNEQFF.

The gene calls are TRBV25-1 and TRBJ1-5; D is undetermined. V lost 3 bases, J lost 4 bases, and 10 bases lay in between. CDR1 and CDR2 from the germline V gene are MGHDK and SYGVNS. This CDR3 is 14 amino acids long. For the CDR3, the DNA is TGTGCCAGCAGTGATTCAGGCCCGAATCAGCCCCAGCATTTT. It translates to CASSDSGPNQPQHF.

The V call is TRBV6-1, the J call TRBJ2-7; no clear D gene. CDR1 MNHNS and CDR2 SASEGT come from the germline V gene. The germline V and J ends were trimmed by 1 base and 3 bases, with 13 bases remaining between them. This CDR3 has 15 residues. CDR3 protein: CASSEDLRTNYEQYF. The CDR3 DNA sequence: TGTGCCAGCAGTGAAGATTTGCGGACGAACTACGAGCAGTACTTC.

V and J are TRBV2 and TRBJ2-1; D is ambiguous. Germline V gene lookup returns CDR1 SNHLY and CDR2 FYNNEI. Trimming removed 5 bases at V and 0 bases at J, with 11 bases between. The CDR3 contains 15 residues. The CDR3 nucleotides are TGTGCCAGCAGTAGAAGCGAGAGCTCCTACAATGAGCAGTTCTTC. This sequence encodes CASSRSESSYNEQFF.

The CDR3, as DNA: TGTGCCAGCAGCTTAACTCCTAGCGGGAGCTACAATGAGCAGTTCTTC. Protein product: CASSLTPSGSYNEQFF. This chain links TRBV7-3 with TRBJ2-1, with TRBD2 identical over 10 bases. From germline, CDR1 is SGHTA and CDR2 FQGTGA. Unmatched junction bases numbered 2, after V lost 0 bases and J lost 3 bases. This CDR3 contains 16 residues.

V and J are TRBV9 and TRBJ2-6; 10 bases are shared with TRBD1. This CDR3 has 18 amino acids. V shed 0 bases and J 0 bases; nucleotides not matched to a gene: 3. Germline V lookup: CDR1 SGDLS, CDR2 YYNGEE. The CDR3, as DNA: TGTGCCAGCAGCGTAGCGTGGACAGGGGGCTCTGGGGCCAACGTCCTGACTTTC. It translates to CASSVAWTGGSGANVLTF. The variable domain in full, completed from reference TRBV9 and TRBJ2-6, reads DSGVTQTPKHLITATGQRVTLRCSPRSGDLSVYWYQQSLDQGLQFLIQYYNGEERAKGNILERFSAQQFPDLHSELNLSSLELGDSALYFCASSVAWTGGSGANVLTFGAGSRLTVL.

The chain has TRBV14 and TRBJ2-7; TRBD2 matches 9 bases. CDR1 and CDR2 (germline): SGHDN, FVKESK. The CDR3 contains 15 residues. The trim removed 5 bases at V and 2 bases at J, leaving 7 bases unmatched. The CDR3 region has the DNA TGTGCCAGCAGCGTTGGACTAGCGAGTCCCTACGAGCAGTACTTC. Amino acids: CASSVGLASPYEQYF.

The J gene is TRBJ1-2, the V gene TRBV29-1, with D tentatively TRBD1 (6 bases). The ends were cut back, 3 bases at V and 8 bases at J, with 16 bases in the middle. This CDR3 has 13 amino acids. From germline, CDR1 is SQVTM and CDR2 ANQGSEA. CDR3 loop: CSVDVGGGGGYTF. In DNA form, the CDR3 reads TGCAGCGTTGACGTTGGGGGCGGTGGCGGCTACACCTTC.

The chain combines TRBV5-6 with TRBJ2-2; D unclear. This CDR3 is built from 13 residues. Germline assignment: CDR1 SGHDT and CDR2 YYEEEE. V lost 4 bases and J 8 bases, leaving 12 bases between the germline ends. The CDR3 DNA sequence: TGTGCCAGCAGCCCACCCGGGCAAGGGGAGCTGTTTTTT. As protein: CASSPPGQGELFF.

This chain joins TRBV18 and TRBJ1-3, with 11 positions matching TRBD1. The CDR3 totals 17 residues. The ends lost 5 bases at V and 4 bases at J; junction bases unmatched: 10. The germline gives CDR1 KGHSH, CDR2 LQKENI. The CDR3 spells CASSSDRGPFSGNTIYF. CDR3 DNA sequence: TGTGCCAGCTCATCGGACAGGGGGCCATTCTCGGGAAACACCATATATTTT.

The chain couples TRBV7-9 to TRBJ2-7, with 9 bases that match TRBD1. Germline V gives CDR1 SEHNR, CDR2 FQNEAQ (reference sequence). There are 16 residues in the CDR3. V shed 0 bases, J shed 1 base, and the junction held 4 bases outside the gene matches. For the CDR3, the DNA is TGTGCCAGCAGCTTAGCGGGGACAGGGCGATCCTACGAGCAGTACTTC. This encodes CASSLAGTGRSYEQYF.

This clone appeared once. The V call is TRBV28, the J call TRBJ2-5, with 8 bases that match TRBD1. CDR1 and CDR2 (germline): MDHEN, SYDVKM. J lost 4 bases, V lost 7 bases, and 8 bases had no gene match. The CDR3 length is 14 residues. Here the CDR3 reads CASTLRRGRETQYF. The CDR3, as DNA: TGTGCCAGCACCCTCCGCAGGGGGCGAGAGACCCAGTACTTC.

The chain employs TRBV5-1 and TRBJ2-3; TRBD1 is a possible D gene (6 bases). CDR3 length: 15 amino acids. Germline V gene sequence: CDR1 SGHRS, CDR2 YFSETQ. V lost 0 bases, J lost 4 bases, and 12 bases lay in between. The CDR3, as DNA: TGCGCCAGCAGCTTGGTACAGGGTCCTGCAGATACGCAGTATTTT. Protein product: CASSLVQGPADTQYF.

J is TRBJ2-1 and V is TRBV28; D may be TRBD2 (6 bases). The germline V gene has CDR1 MDHEN and CDR2 SYDVKM. V lost 6 bases, J lost 2 bases, and 11 bases lay in between. The CDR3 loop spans 14 amino acids. CDR3 sequence reads: CASRPRTTYNEQFF. In DNA form, the CDR3 reads TGTGCCAGCAGACCAAGGACTACCTACAATGAGCAGTTCTTC.

This chain links TRBV18 with TRBJ2-7; 7 nucleotides agree with TRBD2. Germline CDR1 KGHSH, CDR2 LQKENI. The CDR3 is 15 amino acids. The J segment lost 0 bases and the V segment lost 1 base, leaving 3 bases of the junction unmatched. The CDR3 coding sequence is TGTGCCAGCTCACCACTCGGCGGGAGCTCCTACGAGCAGTACTTC. It specifies CASSPLGGSSYEQYF.

The J gene is TRBJ1-1, the V gene TRBV7-9; possible D gene TRBD1, 5 bases. Trimming shortened V by 5 bases and J by 1 base, and 17 bases separated the two germline ends. The CDR3 runs to 16 residues. The germline V gene encodes CDR1 SEHNR and CDR2 FQNEAQ (reference sequence). Here the CDR3 DNA reads TGTGCCAGCAGCATTCCCCGAGGGACGACGAACACTGAAGCTTTCTTT. This translates into CASSIPRGTTNTEAFF. Full variable domain (outside the CDR3, taken from reference TRBV7-9 and TRBJ1-1): DTGVSQNPRHKITKRGQNVTFRCDPISEHNRLYWYRQTLGQGPEFLTYFQNEAQLEKSRLLSDRFSAERPKGSFSTLEIQRTEQGDSAMYLCASSIPRGTTNTEAFFGQGTRLTVV.

The V gene is TRBV29-1, the J gene TRBJ2-1, with D unresolved. V was clipped by 3 bases and J by 10 bases, with 7 bases between them. CDR3 length: 10 residues. From germline, CDR1 is SQVTM and CDR2 ANQGSEA. The CDR3 loop is CSVEILEQFF. The CDR3 DNA reads as TGCAGCGTTGAGATCTTGGAGCAGTTCTTC.

The gene calls are TRBV15 and TRBJ1-2; D remains ambiguous. CDR1 and CDR2 (germline): LNHNV, YYDKDF (reference sequence). The CDR3 runs 13 residues. V was clipped by 0 bases and J by 7 bases, with 9 bases between them. The CDR3 region has the DNA TGTGCCACCAGCAGAGAGAGGGCGCGTGGCTACACCTTC. It is translated as CATSRERARGYTF.

This clone was counted once. The genes are TRBV6-5 and TRBJ1-5, with D possibly TRBD1 on 5 matching bases. This CDR3 is built from 14 residues. Germline CDR1 reads MNHEY; CDR2 reads SVGAGI. Trimming cost V 2 bases and J 7 bases, with 12 bases left between them. For the CDR3, the DNA is TGTGCCAGCAGTTACCGGGCAGGACAACAGCCCCAGCATTTT. Protein product: CASSYRAGQQPQHF.

The genes are TRBV5-1 and TRBJ2-1, with TRBD2 identical over 10 bases. V was pared by 3 bases and J by 8 bases, with 8 bases of the junction left unmatched. CDR3 length: 15 amino acids. CDR1 SGHRS and CDR2 YFSETQ come from the germline V gene. The CDR3 sequence: CASSSLAGGFHEQFF. For the CDR3, the DNA is TGCGCCAGCAGCTCGTTAGCGGGAGGTTTCCATGAGCAGTTCTTC.

The chain is built from TRBV7-2 and TRBJ2-2; D not certain. This CDR3 comprises 16 residues. The V and J ends lost 3 bases and 0 bases respectively, with 11 bases between them. Germline V gene sequence: CDR1 SGHTA, CDR2 FQGNSA. The CDR3 DNA reads TGTGCCAGCAGCTTCGTCAGGATTACGAACACCGGGGAGCTGTTTTTT. Amino acids: CASSFVRITNTGELFF.